This is a list of T cell receptor beta chains from one sample in a study of Graves' ophthalmopathy and Graves' hyperthyroidism. TCRdb analysed the multiplex PCR reads with MiXCR anew, one entry per CDR3 protein. The sample consists of hundreds of thousands of distinct CDR3 sequences, approximately 39% of them appearing once. The sequenced sample was peripheral blood. Source of these receptors: an adult man with Graves' ophthalmopathy. Each CDR3 is given with its conserved first and last residue. Clone size is given for some rows only: seen once, a few or many times, or a class if the clone is expanded.

j_call,clone_size,v_call,cdr3_aa
TRBJ2-2,.,TRBV2,CAKRQGSDTGELFF
TRBJ1-6,many,TRBV11-3,CASRGRTVESSYNSPLHF
.,.,TRBV7-2,CASSSGLAGYEQFF
TRBJ2-7,.,TRBV19,CASSRIGDRTYEQYF
TRBJ2-7,.,TRBV19,CASSPLGDHYEQYF
TRBJ1-1,.,TRBV4-1,CASSQGSHTEAFF
TRBJ2-6,.,TRBV7-2,CASSEVSMNTEAF
TRBJ2-2,few,TRBV7-2,CASTQRSGTGKTGELFF
TRBJ1-2,.,TRBV9,CASSVAQGLRSYTF
TRBJ2-5,many,TRBV7-9,CASSSATRDVETQYF
TRBJ1-2,.,TRBV15,CATSRDRGHGYTF
TRBJ2-7,.,TRBV15,CATSRRTGDYEQYF
TRBJ1-1,.,TRBV20-1,CSAREGPGGARPEAFF
TRBJ1-2,many,TRBV25-1,CASSEEGTGTRGYTF
TRBJ1-5,many,TRBV4-1,CASSQDRDTYQPQHF
TRBJ1-1,many,TRBV5-1,CASSLGVSGSAFF
TRBJ2-4,few,TRBV29-1,CSTGTSKNIQYF
TRBJ1-3,.,TRBV20-1,CSARVRRQGYDPGNTIYF
TRBJ1-5,many,TRBV11-2,CASSSPRTGNQPQHF
TRBJ1-5,many,TRBV12-3/TRBV12-4,CASSLEGENQPQHF
TRBJ1-2,many,TRBV6-5,CASSYSISRNNYGYTF
TRBJ2-2,many,TRBV25-1,CASSAGTAVTGELFF
TRBJ2-2,.,TRBV5-4,CASSHGLAGASNTGELFF
TRBJ2-7,many,TRBV4-2,CASSPLAEPYEQYF
TRBJ1-6,.,TRBV20-1,CSARDRNASPLHF
TRBJ2-2,.,TRBV5-1,CASSLDRGSDTGELFF
TRBJ2-7,many,TRBV2,CASIWSQDRERPEQYF
TRBJ1-2,few,TRBV12-3/TRBV12-4,CASSPDRASVYGYTF
TRBJ1-2,.,TRBV29-1,CSVDTSAQGPNKYGYTF
TRBJ2-3,.,TRBV7-6,CASSPGLASDTQYF
TRBJ2-5,many,TRBV5-6,CASSLEQVPETQYF
TRBJ2-2,.,TRBV9,CASSPLLAGDTGELFF
TRBJ2-6,.,TRBV25-1,CASSRGTGPSYGANVLTF
TRBJ2-2,.,TRBV7-9,CASSHDSGESANTGELFF
TRBJ1-1,.,TRBV30,CAWSVLGAADTEAFF
TRBJ1-1,.,TRBV25-1,CASSESKWNTEAFF
TRBJ1-2,.,TRBV5-8,CASSLGGGDSYGYTF
TRBJ2-7,many,TRBV19,CASSIPGRNYEQYF
TRBJ2-7,.,TRBV10-2,CASSRTGVSEQYF
TRBJ1-2,.,TRBV7-6,CASSQAGFSGYTF